This T cell receptor (beta chain) derives from a study of blood T cell repertoires in COVID-19. Study background: Researchers got acute and convalescent COVID-19 samples from the United States, Italy and Spain. Sources were T cells, B-cell-depleted T cells, or PBMCs; the material itself was cDNA or gDNA.

Unmatched junction bases numbered 4, after V lost 1 base and J lost 8 bases. Germline V gene sequence: CDR1 LGHDT, CDR2 YNNKEL (reference sequence). The CDR3 contains 15 residues. In the original processing: Amplification of reference gene primers was used by the study to estimate nucleated cell counts. Profiling relied on immunoSEQ multiplex PCR, and the TCRdb table lists in-frame clones only, not all of them. The V and J calls and clone size are taken from that table; D and trimming were inferred from the DNA. This table has 150,000 to 200,000 clones, more than 85% appearing once. The J gene is TRBJ1-6, the V gene TRBV3-1 (or the pseudogene TRBV3-2); 8 bases map to TRBD1. The sequenced sample was peripheral blood. The receptor was derived from a middle-aged man with active or convalescent COVID-19. This chain's CDR3 is CASSQVQGAYSPLHF. The CDR3 nucleotides read TGTGCCAGCAGCCAAGTTCAGGGGGCGTATTCACCCCTCCACTTT.